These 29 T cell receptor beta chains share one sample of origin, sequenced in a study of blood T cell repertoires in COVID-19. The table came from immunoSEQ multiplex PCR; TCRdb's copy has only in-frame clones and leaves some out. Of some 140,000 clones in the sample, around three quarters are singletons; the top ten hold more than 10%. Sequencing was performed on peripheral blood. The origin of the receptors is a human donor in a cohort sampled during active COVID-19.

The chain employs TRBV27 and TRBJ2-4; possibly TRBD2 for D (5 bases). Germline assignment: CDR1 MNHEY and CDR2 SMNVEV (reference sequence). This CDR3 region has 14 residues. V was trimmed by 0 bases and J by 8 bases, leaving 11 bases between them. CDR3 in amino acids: CASSLSSGWDIQYF. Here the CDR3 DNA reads TGTGCCAGCAGTTTATCATCGGGGTGGGACATTCAGTACTTC.

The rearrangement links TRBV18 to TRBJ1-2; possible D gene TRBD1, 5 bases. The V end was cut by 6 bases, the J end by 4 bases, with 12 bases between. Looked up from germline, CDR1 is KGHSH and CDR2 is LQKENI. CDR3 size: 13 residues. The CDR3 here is CASSPLDSYGYTF. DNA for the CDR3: TGTGCCAGCTCTCCTCTCGACAGCTATGGCTACACCTTC. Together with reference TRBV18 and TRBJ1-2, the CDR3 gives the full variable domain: NAGVMQNPRHLVRRRGQEARLRCSPMKGHSHVYWYRQLPEEGLKFMVYLQKENIIDESGMPKERFSAEFPKEGPSILRIQQVVRGDSAAYFCASSPLDSYGYTFGSGTRLTVV.

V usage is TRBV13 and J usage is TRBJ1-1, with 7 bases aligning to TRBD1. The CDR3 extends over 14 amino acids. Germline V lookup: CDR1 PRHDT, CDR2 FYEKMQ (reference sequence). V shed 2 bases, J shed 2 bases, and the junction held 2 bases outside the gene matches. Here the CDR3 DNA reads TGTGCCAGCAGCTTAAGGGACAGAAACACTGAAGCTTTCTTT. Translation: CASSLRDRNTEAFF. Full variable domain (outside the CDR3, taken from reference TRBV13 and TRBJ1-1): AAGVIQSPRHLIKEKRETATLKCYPIPRHDTVYWYQQGPGQDPQFLISFYEKMQSDKGSIPDRFSAQQFSDYHSELNMSSLELGDSALYFCASSLRDRNTEAFFGQGTRLTVV.

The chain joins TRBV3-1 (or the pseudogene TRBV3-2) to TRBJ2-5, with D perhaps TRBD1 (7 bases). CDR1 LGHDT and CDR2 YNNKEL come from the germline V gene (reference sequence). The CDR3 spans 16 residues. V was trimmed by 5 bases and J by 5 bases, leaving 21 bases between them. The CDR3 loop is CASSGRRGRPGETQYF. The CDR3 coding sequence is TGTGCCAGCAGCGGAAGGAGGGGGCGCCCCGGGGAGACCCAGTACTTC.

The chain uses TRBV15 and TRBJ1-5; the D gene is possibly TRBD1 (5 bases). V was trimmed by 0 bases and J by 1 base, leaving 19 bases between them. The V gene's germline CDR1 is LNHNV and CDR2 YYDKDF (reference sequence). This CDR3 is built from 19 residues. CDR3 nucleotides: TGTGCCACCAGCAGAGATGGTAGGGCAGGGTATAGGAGCAATCAGCCCCAGCATTTT. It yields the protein CATSRDGRAGYRSNQPQHF.

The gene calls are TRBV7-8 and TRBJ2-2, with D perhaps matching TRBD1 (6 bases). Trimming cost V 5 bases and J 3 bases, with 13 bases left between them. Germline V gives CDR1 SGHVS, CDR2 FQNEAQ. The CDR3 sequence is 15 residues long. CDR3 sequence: CASSVRDTYTGELFF. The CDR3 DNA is TGTGCCAGCAGCGTCCGGGACACATACACCGGGGAGCTGTTTTTT.

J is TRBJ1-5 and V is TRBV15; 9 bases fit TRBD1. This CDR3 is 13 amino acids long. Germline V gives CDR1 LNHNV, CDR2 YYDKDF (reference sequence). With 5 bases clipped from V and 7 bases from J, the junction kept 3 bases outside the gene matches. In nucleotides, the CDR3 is TGTGCCACCAGCCTGGGACAGGGCCAGCCCCAGCATTTT. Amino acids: CATSLGQGQPQHF.

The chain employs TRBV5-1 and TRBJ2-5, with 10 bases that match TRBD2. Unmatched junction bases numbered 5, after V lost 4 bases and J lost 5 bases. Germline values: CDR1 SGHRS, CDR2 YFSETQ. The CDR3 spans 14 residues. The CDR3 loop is CASSSGGAGETQYF. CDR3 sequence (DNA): TGCGCCAGCAGCAGCGGGGGGGCCGGTGAGACCCAGTACTTC.

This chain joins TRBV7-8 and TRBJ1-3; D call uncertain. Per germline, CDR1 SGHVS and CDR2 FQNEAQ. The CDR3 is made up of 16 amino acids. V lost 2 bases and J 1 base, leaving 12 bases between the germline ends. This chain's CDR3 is CASSLPPYISGNTIYF. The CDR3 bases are TGTGCCAGCAGCTTACCACCTTACATATCTGGAAACACCATATATTTT.

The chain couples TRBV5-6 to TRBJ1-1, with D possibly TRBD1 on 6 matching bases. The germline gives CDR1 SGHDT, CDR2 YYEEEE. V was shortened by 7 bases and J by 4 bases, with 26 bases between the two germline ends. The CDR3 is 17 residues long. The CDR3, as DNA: TGTGCCAGCGCTGGAGGGTGGGTAGAGGGGGAGGGCACTGAAGCTTTCTTT. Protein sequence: CASAGGWVEGEGTEAFF.

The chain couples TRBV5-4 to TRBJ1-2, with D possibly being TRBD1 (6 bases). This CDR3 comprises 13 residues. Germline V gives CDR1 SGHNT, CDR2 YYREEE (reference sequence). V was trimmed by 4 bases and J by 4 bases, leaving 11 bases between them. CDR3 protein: CASSTTGPYGYTF. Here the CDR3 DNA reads TGTGCCAGCAGCACGACAGGCCCCTATGGCTACACCTTC.

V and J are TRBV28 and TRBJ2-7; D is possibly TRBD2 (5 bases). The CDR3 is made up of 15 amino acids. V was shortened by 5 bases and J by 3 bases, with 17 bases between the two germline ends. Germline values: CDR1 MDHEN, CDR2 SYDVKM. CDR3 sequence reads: CASSPYSDGLYEQYF. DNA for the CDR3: TGTGCCAGCAGTCCCTACTCTGACGGACTCTACGAGCAGTACTTC.

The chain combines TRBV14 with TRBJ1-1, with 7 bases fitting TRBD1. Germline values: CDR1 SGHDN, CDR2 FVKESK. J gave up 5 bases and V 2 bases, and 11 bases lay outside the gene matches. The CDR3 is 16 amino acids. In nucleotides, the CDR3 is TGTGCCAGCAGCCAACTTTTTGAGGGGGCGCGAACTGAAGCTTTCTTT. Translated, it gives CASSQLFEGARTEAFF.

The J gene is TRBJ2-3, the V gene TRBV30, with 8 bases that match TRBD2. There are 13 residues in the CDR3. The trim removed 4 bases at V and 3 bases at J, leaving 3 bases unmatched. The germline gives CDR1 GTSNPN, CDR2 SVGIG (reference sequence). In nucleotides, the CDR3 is TGTGCCTGGAATAGCGGGGTAACAGATACGCAGTATTTT. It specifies CAWNSGVTDTQYF.

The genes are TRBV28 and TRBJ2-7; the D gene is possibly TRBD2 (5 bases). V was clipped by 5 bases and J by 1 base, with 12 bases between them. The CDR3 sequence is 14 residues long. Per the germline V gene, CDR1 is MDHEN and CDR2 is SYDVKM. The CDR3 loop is CASSLTGDSYEQYF. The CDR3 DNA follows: TGTGCCAGCAGTCTGACCGGGGATTCCTACGAGCAGTACTTC.

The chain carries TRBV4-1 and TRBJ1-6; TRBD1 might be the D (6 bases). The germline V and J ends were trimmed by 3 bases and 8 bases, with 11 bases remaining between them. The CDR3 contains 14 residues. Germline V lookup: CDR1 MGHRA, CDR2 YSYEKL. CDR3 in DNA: TGCGCCAGCAGCCAGGGGGCAGGAGATTCACCCCTCCACTTT. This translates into CASSQGAGDSPLHF.

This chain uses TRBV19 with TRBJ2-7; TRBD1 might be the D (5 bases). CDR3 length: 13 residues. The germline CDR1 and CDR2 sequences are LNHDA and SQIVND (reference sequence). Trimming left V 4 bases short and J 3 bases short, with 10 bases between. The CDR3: CASSNRPRYEQYF. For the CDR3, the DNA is TGTGCCAGTAGTAACAGGCCTCGCTACGAGCAGTACTTC.

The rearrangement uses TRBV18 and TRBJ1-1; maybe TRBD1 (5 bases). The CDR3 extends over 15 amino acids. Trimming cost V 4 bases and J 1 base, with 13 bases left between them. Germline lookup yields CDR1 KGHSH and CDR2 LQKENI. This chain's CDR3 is CASSLTTAENTEAFF. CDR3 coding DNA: TGTGCCAGCTCACTGACGACAGCCGAGAACACTGAAGCTTTCTTT.

Written as DNA, the CDR3 is TGTGCCAGCAGCTTAGTAGCGGGGGCCTCCACAGATACGCAGTATTTT. Translated: CASSLVAGASTDTQYF. The rearrangement joins TRBV11-1 to TRBJ2-3; 9 nucleotides match TRBD2. V shed 1 base, J shed 2 bases, and the junction held 4 bases outside the gene matches. The CDR3 length is 16 residues. In germline, CDR1 is SGHAT, CDR2 FQDESV (reference sequence).

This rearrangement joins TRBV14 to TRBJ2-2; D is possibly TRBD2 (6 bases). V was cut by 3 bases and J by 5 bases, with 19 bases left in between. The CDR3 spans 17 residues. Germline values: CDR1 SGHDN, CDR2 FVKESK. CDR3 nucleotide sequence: TGTGCCAGCAGCCAGGCAAGACTAGGGTTGGCTACCGGGGAGCTGTTTTTT. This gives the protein CASSQARLGLATGELFF.

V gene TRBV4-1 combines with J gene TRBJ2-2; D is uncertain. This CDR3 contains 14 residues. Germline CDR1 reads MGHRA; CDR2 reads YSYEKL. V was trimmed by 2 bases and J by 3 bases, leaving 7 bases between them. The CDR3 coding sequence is TGCGCCAGCAGCCAAATCGGGTACACCGGGGAGCTGTTTTTT. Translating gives CASSQIGYTGELFF.

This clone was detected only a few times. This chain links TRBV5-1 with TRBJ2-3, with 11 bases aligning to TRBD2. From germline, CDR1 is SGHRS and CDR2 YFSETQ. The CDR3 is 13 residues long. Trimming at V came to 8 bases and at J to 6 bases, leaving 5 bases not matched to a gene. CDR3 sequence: CASSGGAADTQYF. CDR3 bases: TGCGCCAGTAGCGGGGGGGCCGCGGATACGCAGTATTTT.

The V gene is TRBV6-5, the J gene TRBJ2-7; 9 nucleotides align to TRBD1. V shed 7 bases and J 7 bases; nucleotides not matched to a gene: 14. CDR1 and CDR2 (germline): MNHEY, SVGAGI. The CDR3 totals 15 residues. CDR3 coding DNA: TGTGCCAGCAACACGAACGGACAGGGGAAAAGGGAGCAGTACTTC. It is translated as CASNTNGQGKREQYF.

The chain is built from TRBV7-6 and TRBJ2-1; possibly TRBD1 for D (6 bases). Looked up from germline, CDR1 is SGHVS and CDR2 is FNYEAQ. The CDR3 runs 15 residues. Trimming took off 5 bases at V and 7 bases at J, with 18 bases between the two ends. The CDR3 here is CASSRLRGRLNEQFF. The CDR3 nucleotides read TGTGCCAGCAGCCGTCTAAGGGGGAGATTGAATGAGCAGTTCTTC.

The CDR3 sequence: CASGLQGGGGYTF. CDR3 in DNA: TGTGCCAGCGGCCTACAGGGAGGGGGTGGCTACACCTTC. The chain links TRBV2 to TRBJ1-2; D possibly corresponds to TRBD1 (6 bases). From germline, CDR1 is SNHLY and CDR2 FYNNEI. The V gene lost 8 bases and the J gene lost 7 bases, with 17 bases spanning the gap. The CDR3 contains 13 residues.

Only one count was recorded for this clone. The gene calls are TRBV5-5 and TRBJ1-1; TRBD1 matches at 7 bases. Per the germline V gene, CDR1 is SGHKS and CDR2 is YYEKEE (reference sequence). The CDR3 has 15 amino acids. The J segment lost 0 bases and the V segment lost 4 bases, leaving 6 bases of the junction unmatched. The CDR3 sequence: CASSRGQDVNTEAFF. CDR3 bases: TGTGCCAGCAGCCGAGGACAGGATGTGAACACTGAAGCTTTCTTT. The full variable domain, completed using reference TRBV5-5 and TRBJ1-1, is DAGVTQSPTHLIKTRGQQVTLRCSPISGHKSVSWYQQVLGQGPQFIFQYYEKEERGRGNFPDRFSARQFPNYSSELNVNALLLGDSALYLCASSRGQDVNTEAFFGQGTRLTVV.

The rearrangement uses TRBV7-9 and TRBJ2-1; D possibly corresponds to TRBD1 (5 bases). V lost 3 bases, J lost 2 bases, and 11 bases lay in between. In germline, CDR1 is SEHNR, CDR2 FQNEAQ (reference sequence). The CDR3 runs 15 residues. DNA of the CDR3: TGTGCCAGCAGCTTCCAGGGAAGTGCCTACAATGAGCAGTTCTTC. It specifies CASSFQGSAYNEQFF.

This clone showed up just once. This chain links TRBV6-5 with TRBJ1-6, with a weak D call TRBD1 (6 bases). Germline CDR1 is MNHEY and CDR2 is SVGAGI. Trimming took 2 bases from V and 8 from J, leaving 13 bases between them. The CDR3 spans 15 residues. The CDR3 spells CASSYRDRSHSPLHF. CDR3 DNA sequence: TGTGCCAGCAGTTACCGAGACAGGAGCCATTCACCCCTCCACTTT.

The CDR3 spells CAISGTGTNQPQHF. As DNA, the CDR3 is TGTGCCATCAGTGGGACAGGGACCAATCAGCCCCAGCATTTT. The rearrangement uses TRBV10-3 and TRBJ1-5; 8 positions agree with TRBD1. CDR3 length equals 14 residues. Per the germline V gene, CDR1 is ENHRY and CDR2 is SYGVKD. Trimming at V came to 4 bases and at J to 3 bases, leaving 2 bases not matched to a gene.